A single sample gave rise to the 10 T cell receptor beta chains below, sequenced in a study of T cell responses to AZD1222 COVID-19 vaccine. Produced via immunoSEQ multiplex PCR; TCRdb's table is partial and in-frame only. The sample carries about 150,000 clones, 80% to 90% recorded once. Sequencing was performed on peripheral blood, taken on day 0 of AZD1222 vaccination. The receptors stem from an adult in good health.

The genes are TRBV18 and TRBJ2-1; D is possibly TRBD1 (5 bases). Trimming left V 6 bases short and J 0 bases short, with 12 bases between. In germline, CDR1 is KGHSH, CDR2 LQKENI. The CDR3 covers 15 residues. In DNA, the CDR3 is TGTGCCAGCTCTCCTGACAGAAGCTCCTACAATGAGCAGTTCTTC. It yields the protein CASSPDRSSYNEQFF. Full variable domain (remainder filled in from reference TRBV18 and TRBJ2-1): NAGVMQNPRHLVRRRGQEARLRCSPMKGHSHVYWYRQLPEEGLKFMVYLQKENIIDESGMPKERFSAEFPKEGPSILRIQQVVRGDSAAYFCASSPDRSSYNEQFFGPGTRLTVL.

Here the CDR3 reads CASTPRAGYNEQFF. CDR3 DNA sequence: TGCGCCAGCACCCCACGGGCGGGGTACAATGAGCAGTTCTTC. V usage is TRBV5-1 and J usage is TRBJ2-1, with D maybe TRBD2 (6 bases). Per the germline V gene, CDR1 is SGHRS and CDR2 is YFSETQ. The CDR3 has 14 residues. Trimming took 6 bases from V and 4 from J, leaving 14 bases between them.

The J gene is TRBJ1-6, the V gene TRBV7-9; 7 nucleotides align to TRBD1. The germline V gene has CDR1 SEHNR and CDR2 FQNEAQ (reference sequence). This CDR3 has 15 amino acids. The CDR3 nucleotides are TGTGCGGTGGGGGAGGGGGCCGGCTATAATTCACCCCTCCACTTT. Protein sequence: CAVGEGAGYNSPLHF. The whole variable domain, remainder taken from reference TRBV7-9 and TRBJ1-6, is DTGVSQNPRHKITKRGQNVTFRCDPISEHNRLYWYRQTLGQGPEFLTYFQNEAQLEKSRLLSDRFSAERPKGSFSTLEIQRTEQGDSAMYLCAVGEGAGYNSPLHFGNGTRLTVT.

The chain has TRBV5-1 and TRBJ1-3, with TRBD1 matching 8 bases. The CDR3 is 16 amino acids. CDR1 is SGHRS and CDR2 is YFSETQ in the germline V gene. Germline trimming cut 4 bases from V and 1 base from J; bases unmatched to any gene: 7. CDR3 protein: CASSPDRGGSGNTIYF. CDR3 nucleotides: TGCGCCAGCAGCCCTGACAGGGGAGGTTCTGGAAACACCATATATTTT.

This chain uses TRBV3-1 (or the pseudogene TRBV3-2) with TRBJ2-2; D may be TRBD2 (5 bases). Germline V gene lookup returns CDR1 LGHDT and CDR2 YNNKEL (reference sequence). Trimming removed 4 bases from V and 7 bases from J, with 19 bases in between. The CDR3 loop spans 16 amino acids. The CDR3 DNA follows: TGTGCCAGCAGCCTTGGAGGTACAGCACGAAGCGGGGAGCTGTTTTTT. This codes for CASSLGGTARSGELFF.

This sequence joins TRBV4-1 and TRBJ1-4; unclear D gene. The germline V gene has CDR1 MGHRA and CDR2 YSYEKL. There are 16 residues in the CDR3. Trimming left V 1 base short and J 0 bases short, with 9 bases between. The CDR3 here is CASSQVHVTTNEKLFF. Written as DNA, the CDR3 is TGCGCCAGCAGCCAAGTTCACGTTACAACTAATGAAAAACTGTTTTTT.

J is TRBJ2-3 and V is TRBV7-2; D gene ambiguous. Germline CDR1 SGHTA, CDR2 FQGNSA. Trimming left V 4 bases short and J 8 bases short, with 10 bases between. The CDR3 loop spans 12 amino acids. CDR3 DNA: TGTGCCAGCAGCTCTATGTTCGGTACGCAGTATTTT. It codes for CASSSMFGTQYF.

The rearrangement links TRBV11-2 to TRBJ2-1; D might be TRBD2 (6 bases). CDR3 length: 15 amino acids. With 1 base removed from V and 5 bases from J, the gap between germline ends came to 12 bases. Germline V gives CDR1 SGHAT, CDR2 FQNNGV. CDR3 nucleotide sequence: TGTGCCAGCAGCTTAGCGGCATTAGCGGACAATGAGCAGTTCTTC. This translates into CASSLAALADNEQFF.

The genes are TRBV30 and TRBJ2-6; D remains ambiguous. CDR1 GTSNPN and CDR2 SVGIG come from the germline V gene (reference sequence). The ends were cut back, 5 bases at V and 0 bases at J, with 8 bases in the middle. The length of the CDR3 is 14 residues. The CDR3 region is CAWQDNSGANVLTF. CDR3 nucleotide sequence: TGTGCCTGGCAGGATAACTCTGGGGCCAACGTCCTGACTTTC.

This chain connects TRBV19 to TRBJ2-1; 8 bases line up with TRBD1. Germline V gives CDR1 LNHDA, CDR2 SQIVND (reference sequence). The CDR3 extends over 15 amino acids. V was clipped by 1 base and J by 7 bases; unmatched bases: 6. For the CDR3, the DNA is TGTGCCAGTAGTATAGGGTGGACAGGGAGTAATGAGCAGTTCTTC. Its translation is CASSIGWTGSNEQFF.